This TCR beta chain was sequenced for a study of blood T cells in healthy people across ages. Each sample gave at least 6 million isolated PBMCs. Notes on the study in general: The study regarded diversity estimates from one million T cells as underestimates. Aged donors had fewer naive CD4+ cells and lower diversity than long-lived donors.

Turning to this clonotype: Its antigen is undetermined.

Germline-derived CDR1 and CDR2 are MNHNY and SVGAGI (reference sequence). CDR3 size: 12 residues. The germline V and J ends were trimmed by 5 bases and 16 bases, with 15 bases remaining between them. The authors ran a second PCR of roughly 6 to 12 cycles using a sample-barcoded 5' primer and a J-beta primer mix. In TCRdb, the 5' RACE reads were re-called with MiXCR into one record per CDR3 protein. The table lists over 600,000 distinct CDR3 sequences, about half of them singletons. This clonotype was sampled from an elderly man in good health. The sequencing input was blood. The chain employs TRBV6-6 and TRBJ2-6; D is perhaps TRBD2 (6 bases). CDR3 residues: CASSTTAGPLTF. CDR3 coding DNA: TGTGCCAGCAGTACTACTGCGGGGCCGCTGACTTTC.